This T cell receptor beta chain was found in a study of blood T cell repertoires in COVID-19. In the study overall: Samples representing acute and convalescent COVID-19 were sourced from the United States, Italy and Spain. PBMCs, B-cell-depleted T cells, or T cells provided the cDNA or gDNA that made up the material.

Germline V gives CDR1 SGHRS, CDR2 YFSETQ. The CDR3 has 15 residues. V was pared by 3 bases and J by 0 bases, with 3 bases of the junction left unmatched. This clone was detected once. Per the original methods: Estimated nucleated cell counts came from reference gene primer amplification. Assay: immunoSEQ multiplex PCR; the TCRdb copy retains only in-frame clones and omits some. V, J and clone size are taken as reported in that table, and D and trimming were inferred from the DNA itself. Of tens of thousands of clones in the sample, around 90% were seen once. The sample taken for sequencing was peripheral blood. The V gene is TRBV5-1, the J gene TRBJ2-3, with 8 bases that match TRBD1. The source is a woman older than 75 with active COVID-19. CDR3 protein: CASSYWTGSTDTQYF. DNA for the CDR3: TGCGCCAGCAGCTACTGGACAGGGAGCACAGATACGCAGTATTTT.